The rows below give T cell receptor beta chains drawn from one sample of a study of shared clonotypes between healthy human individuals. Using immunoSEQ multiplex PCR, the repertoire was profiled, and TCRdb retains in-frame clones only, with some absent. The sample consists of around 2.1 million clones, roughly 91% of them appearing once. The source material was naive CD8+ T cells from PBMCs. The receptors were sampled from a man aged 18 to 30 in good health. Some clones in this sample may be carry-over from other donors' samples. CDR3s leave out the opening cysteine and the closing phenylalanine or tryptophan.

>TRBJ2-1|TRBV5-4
ASSLDLYEQF
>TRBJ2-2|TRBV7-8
ASSLVSPPSGELF
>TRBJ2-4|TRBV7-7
ASSLVKVAKNIQY
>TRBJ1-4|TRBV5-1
ASSQQSATGRFNPNEKLF
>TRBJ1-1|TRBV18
ASSHQELNTEAF
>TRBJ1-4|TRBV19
ASRPVGRNEKLF
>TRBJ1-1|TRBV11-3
ASSSRQNTEAF
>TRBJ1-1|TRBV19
ASTLSGQFYTEAF
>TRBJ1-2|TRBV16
ASSQTSTDYGYT
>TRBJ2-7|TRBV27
ASSAGTVYEQY
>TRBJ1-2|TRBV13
ASSLGQGGYGYT
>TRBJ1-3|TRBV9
ASSPSGESGNTIY
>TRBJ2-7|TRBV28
ASSLVETTYEQY
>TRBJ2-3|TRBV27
ASSLSLAGSTDTQY
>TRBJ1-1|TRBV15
ATSRVRTGGELQAF